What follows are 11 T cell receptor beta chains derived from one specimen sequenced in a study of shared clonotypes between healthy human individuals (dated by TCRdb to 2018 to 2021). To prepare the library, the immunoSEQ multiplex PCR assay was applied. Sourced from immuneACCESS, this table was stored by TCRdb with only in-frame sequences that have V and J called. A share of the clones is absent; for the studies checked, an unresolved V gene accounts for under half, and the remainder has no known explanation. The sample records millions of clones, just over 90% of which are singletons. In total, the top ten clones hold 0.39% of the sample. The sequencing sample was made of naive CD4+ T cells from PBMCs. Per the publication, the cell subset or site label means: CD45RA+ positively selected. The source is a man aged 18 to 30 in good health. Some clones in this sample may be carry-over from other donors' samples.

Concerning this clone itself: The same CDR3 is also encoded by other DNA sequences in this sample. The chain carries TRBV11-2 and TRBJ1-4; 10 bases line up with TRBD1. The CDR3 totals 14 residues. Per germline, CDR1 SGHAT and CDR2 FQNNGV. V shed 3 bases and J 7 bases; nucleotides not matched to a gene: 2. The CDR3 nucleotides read TGTGCCAGCAGCTTGAGGGACAGGGGTGAAAAACTGTTTTTT. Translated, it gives CASSLRDRGEKLFF.

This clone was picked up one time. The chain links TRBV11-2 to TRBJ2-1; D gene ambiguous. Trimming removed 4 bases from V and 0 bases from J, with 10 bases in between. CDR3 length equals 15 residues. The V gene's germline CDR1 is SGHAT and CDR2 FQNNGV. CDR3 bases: TGTGCCAGCAGCTATATTGGTATCTCCTACAATGAGCAGTTCTTC. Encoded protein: CASSYIGISYNEQFF.

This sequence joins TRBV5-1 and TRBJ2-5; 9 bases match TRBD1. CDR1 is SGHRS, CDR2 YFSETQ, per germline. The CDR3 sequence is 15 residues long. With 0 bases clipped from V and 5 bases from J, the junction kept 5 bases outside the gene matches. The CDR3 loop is CASSLAGDRVETQYF. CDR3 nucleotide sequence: TGCGCCAGCAGCTTGGCCGGGGACAGGGTGGAGACCCAGTACTTC.

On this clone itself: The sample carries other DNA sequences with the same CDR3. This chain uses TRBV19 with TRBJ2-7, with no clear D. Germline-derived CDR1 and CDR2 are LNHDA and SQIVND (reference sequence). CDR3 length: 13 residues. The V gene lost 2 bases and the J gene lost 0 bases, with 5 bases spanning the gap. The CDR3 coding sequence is TGTGCCAGTAGTATATGGGGCTCCTACGAGCAGTACTTC. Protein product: CASSIWGSYEQYF.

The CDR3 DNA reads as TGCGCCAGCAGCCAGACAGGGCTCGCAGATACGCAGTATTTT. As protein: CASSQTGLADTQYF. This chain uses TRBV5-1 with TRBJ2-3, with TRBD1 matching over 7 bases. This CDR3 spans 14 amino acids. The germline CDR1 and CDR2 sequences are SGHRS and YFSETQ. With V trimmed by 4 bases and J by 4 bases, 6 bases remained unmatched. Filled out from reference TRBV5-1 and TRBJ2-3, the complete variable domain reads KAGVTQTPRYLIKTRGQQVTLSCSPISGHRSVSWYQQTPGQGLQFLFEYFSETQRNKGNFPGRFSGRQFSNSRSEMNVSTLELGDSALYLCASSQTGLADTQYFGPGTRLTVL.

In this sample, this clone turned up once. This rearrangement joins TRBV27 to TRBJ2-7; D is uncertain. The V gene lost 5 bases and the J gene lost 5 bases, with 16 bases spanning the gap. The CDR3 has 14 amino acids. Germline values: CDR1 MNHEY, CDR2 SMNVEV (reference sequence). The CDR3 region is CASSIAHLRDEQYF. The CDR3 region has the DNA TGTGCCAGCAGTATTGCACACCTACGCGACGAGCAGTACTTC.

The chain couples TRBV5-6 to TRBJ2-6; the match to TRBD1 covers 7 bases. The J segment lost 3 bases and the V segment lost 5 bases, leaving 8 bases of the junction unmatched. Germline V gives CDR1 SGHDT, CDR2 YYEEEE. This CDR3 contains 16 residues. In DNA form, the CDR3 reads TGTGCCAGCAGTTCTAAGACAGGGATTGGGGCCAACGTCCTGACTTTC. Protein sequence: CASSSKTGIGANVLTF. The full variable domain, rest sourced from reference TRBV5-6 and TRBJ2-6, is DAGVTQSPTHLIKTRGQQVTLRCSPKSGHDTVSWYQQALGQGPQFIFQYYEEEERQRGNFPDRFSGHQFPNYSSELNVNALLLGDSALYLCASSSKTGIGANVLTFGAGSRLTVL.

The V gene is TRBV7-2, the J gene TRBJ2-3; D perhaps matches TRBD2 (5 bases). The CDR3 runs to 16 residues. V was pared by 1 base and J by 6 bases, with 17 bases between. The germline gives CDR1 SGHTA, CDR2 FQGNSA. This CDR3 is CASSLVASEGRDTQYF. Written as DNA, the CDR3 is TGTGCCAGCAGCTTAGTAGCGAGTGAGGGCCGGGATACGCAGTATTTT.

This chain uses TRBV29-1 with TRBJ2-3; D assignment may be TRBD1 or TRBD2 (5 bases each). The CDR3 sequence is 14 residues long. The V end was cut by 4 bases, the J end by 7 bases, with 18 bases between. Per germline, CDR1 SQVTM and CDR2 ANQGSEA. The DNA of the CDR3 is TGCAGCGTTGGTGGGACCATGCCGGTAAATACGCAGTATTTT. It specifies CSVGGTMPVNTQYF.

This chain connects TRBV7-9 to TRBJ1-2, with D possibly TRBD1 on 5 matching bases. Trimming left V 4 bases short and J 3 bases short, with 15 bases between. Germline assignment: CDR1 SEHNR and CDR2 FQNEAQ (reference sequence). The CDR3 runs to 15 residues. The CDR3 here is CASSSPGQGYYGYTF. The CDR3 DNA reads TGTGCCAGCAGCTCTCCGGGTCAGGGATACTATGGCTACACCTTC.

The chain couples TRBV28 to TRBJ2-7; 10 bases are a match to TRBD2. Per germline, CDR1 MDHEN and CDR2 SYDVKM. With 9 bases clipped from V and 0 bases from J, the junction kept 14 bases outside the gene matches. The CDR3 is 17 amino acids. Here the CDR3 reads CASGSASGRPFSYEQYF. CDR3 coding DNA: TGTGCCAGTGGGTCCGCTAGCGGGAGACCCTTCTCCTACGAGCAGTACTTC.